The entry below gives a single T cell receptor beta chain sequence along with its context. This entry comes from a study of blood T cell repertoires in COVID-19. Overall study context: Samples representing acute and convalescent COVID-19 were sourced from the United States, Italy and Spain. The analysed material was cDNA or gDNA that came from T cells, B-cell-depleted T cells, or PBMCs.

Authors' processing steps: Estimated nucleated cell counts came from reference gene primer amplification. Clones were read by immunoSEQ multiplex PCR, and TCRdb kept only the in-frame ones, dropping some. That table supplies the V and J calls and clone size; D and trimming were determined from the DNA. This table has around 260,000 clones, about 88% appearing once. Looked up from germline, CDR1 is SQVTM and CDR2 is ANQGSEA. CDR3 length equals 13 residues. The trim removed 5 bases at V and 5 bases at J, leaving 5 bases unmatched. The sample was peripheral blood. The rearrangement uses TRBV29-1 and TRBJ2-3; 9 positions match TRBD2. The receptor's source is a man aged 18-30 years with active or convalescent COVID-19. The CDR3 region is CSVQKTSGDTQYF. CDR3 nucleotides: TGCAGCGTTCAAAAGACTAGCGGAGATACGCAGTATTTT.